The 22 T cell receptor beta chains in this list originate from one sample, sequenced in a study of T cell repertoires in cytomegalovirus infection. The antigens these receptors bind are not known. TCRdb recomputed calls from the reads with MiXCR, one row per CDR3 protein. Among hundreds of thousands of distinct CDR3 sequences listed, 40% to 50% were seen once. The sequencing here drew on cultured PBMCs, taken from culture after CMV antigen stimulation. The source of these receptors is a human donor in good health (CMV status not recorded). Some clones in this sample may be carry-over from other donors' samples.

This clonotype was counted only a few times. The chain couples TRBV11-2 to TRBJ2-3; no firm D call. Germline V gives CDR1 SGHAT, CDR2 FQNNGV. This CDR3 is built from 14 residues. Trimming shortened V by 8 bases and J by 9 bases, and 21 bases separated the two germline ends. In nucleotides, the CDR3 is TGTGCCAGCGTCCCCAACGCGGAATCCGGGACGCAGTATTTT. Translating gives CASVPNAESGTQYF.

This clonotype was seen only a few times. This chain uses TRBV10-3 with TRBJ2-7, with D possibly being TRBD2 (6 bases). The ends were cut back, 8 bases at V and 6 bases at J, with 20 bases in the middle. There are 14 residues in the CDR3. The germline gives CDR1 ENHRY, CDR2 SYGVKD. CDR3 bases: TGTGCCATCGGGGGGTTAGGGGACTCCGGCGAGCAGTACTTC. It yields the protein CAIGGLGDSGEQYF.

The chain's CDR3 is CSVTTSGTGELFF. DNA of the CDR3: TGCAGTGTGACGACTAGCGGCACCGGGGAGCTGTTTTTT. This chain uses TRBV20-1 with TRBJ2-2; 9 nucleotides agree with TRBD2. V shed 7 bases and J 4 bases; nucleotides not matched to a gene: 4. CDR1 and CDR2 from the germline V gene are DFQATT and SNEGSKA (reference sequence). The CDR3 covers 13 residues.

This rearrangement joins TRBV6-8 to TRBJ2-1, with D possibly being TRBD1 (6 bases). The V end was cut by 4 bases, the J end by 2 bases, with 12 bases between. Germline assignment: CDR1 MNHGY and CDR2 SAAAGT. CDR3 length: 15 residues. CDR3 loop: CASSSSRTAYNEQFF. In DNA form, the CDR3 reads TGTGCCAGCAGTTCCTCCCGGACAGCCTACAATGAGCAGTTCTTC.

V gene TRBV19 combines with J gene TRBJ1-1; D gene unclear. Germline V gene lookup returns CDR1 LNHDA and CDR2 SQIVND (reference sequence). The CDR3 has 14 residues. The V end lost 5 bases, the J end lost 5 bases, and 15 bases lay between the germline ends. The CDR3 DNA follows: TGTGCCAGTAGTGATGAGGCGCCCGGAACTGAAGCTTTCTTT. Translating it yields CASSDEAPGTEAFF.

The chain links TRBV27 to TRBJ2-1, with a weak D call TRBD2 (6 bases). Between the trimmed V and J ends, which lost 5 bases and 0 bases, there was a span of 14 bases. This CDR3 is built from 16 residues. CDR1 MNHEY and CDR2 SMNVEV come from the germline V gene (reference sequence). Here the CDR3 DNA reads TGTGCCAGCAGTATAGCGGCGGGCAGCTCCTACAATGAGCAGTTCTTC. Translated, it gives CASSIAAGSSYNEQFF.

The V call is TRBV5-1, the J call TRBJ2-1; D may be TRBD1 (6 bases). There are 16 residues in the CDR3. Trimming cost V 0 bases and J 0 bases, with 10 bases left between them. From germline, CDR1 is SGHRS and CDR2 YFSETQ. The CDR3 DNA sequence: TGCGCCAGCAGCTTGGGACAGGCTTTCTCCTACAATGAGCAGTTCTTC. This encodes CASSLGQAFSYNEQFF.

V gene TRBV28 combines with J gene TRBJ2-3, with 10 bases aligning to TRBD1. Germline CDR1 reads MDHEN; CDR2 reads SYDVKM. The CDR3 has 17 amino acids. V trimming: 4 bases; J trimming: 1 base; junction bases outside the gene matches: 8. In nucleotides, the CDR3 is TGTGCCAGCAGTTCCACGACAGGGGGCCCTGGCACAGATACGCAGTATTTT. Encoded protein: CASSSTTGGPGTDTQYF. The complete variable domain, with remaining parts taken from reference TRBV28 and TRBJ2-3, reads DVKVTQSSRYLVKRTGEKVFLECVQDMDHENMFWYRQDPGLGLRLIYFSYDVKMKEKGDIPEGYSVSREKKERFSLILESASTNQTSMYLCASSSTTGGPGTDTQYFGPGTRLTVL.

This clonotype appeared a few times. V gene TRBV5-4 combines with J gene TRBJ2-7; D might be TRBD2 (5 bases). The CDR3 covers 15 residues. V dropped 4 bases and J dropped 3 bases, with 17 bases sitting between them. Germline-derived CDR1 and CDR2 are SGHNT and YYREEE (reference sequence). The CDR3 nucleotides read TGTGCCAGCAGCGTAGAGGGCCAGAGGAACTACGAGCAGTACTTC. This sequence encodes CASSVEGQRNYEQYF.

This clonotype has just one count. The CDR3: CASSPRTGGTQYF. The CDR3 bases are TGTGCCAGCTCACCGAGGACAGGGGGGACCCAGTACTTC. The chain is built from TRBV18 and TRBJ2-5; 10 bases are shared with TRBD1. J lost 7 bases, V lost 3 bases, and 2 bases had no gene match. This CDR3 has 13 residues. The V gene's germline CDR1 is KGHSH and CDR2 LQKENI.

This clonotype has a count of ten or more. The rearrangement uses TRBV7-2 and TRBJ1-5; D gene uncertain. CDR3 length equals 15 residues. V lost 1 base, J lost 4 bases, and 11 bases lay in between. Germline loops: CDR1 SGHTA, CDR2 FQGNSA. CDR3 in amino acids: CASSLGGKPNQPQHF. For the CDR3, the DNA is TGTGCCAGCAGCTTAGGTGGCAAGCCGAATCAGCCCCAGCATTTT.

Ten or more counts support this clonotype. The chain couples TRBV7-2 to TRBJ2-3, with 10 bases lining up with TRBD1. Germline CDR1 reads SGHTA; CDR2 reads FQGNSA. Trimming cost V 3 bases and J 4 bases; bases outside gene matches: 1. This CDR3 has 14 amino acids. The CDR3 nucleotides read TGTGCCAGCAGCTTGACAGGGGGCGCAGATACGCAGTATTTT. It translates to CASSLTGGADTQYF.

Only a few counts were recorded for this clonotype. The gene calls are TRBV28 and TRBJ2-1; TRBD2 matches at 8 bases. The V and J ends lost 6 bases and 8 bases, in that order; junction bases with no gene match: 15. The CDR3 runs to 16 residues. The V gene's germline CDR1 is MDHEN and CDR2 SYDVKM. The CDR3 DNA reads TGTGCCAGCAGGGTACGGGGGAGCGGGAGACTCGATGAGCAGTTCTTC. Residues: CASRVRGSGRLDEQFF.

V gene TRBV2 combines with J gene TRBJ2-2; 9 bases map to TRBD2. CDR1 SNHLY and CDR2 FYNNEI come from the germline V gene. This CDR3 comprises 17 residues. The V gene end was trimmed by 2 bases and the J gene end by 3 bases; junction bases not matched to a gene: 7. CDR3 DNA sequence: TGTGCCAGCAGTGAACTCCTGACTAGCGGACACACCGGGGAGCTGTTTTTT. Translating it yields CASSELLTSGHTGELFF.

The chain is built from TRBV15 and TRBJ2-1; no definite D call. Trimming removed 8 bases from V and 3 bases from J, with 11 bases in between. Germline CDR1 and CDR2: LNHNV and YYDKDF (reference sequence). The CDR3 spans 13 residues. CDR3 sequence: CATVEESYNEQFF. The CDR3 DNA sequence: TGTGCCACCGTCGAGGAGAGCTACAATGAGCAGTTCTTC.

Of note for this clonotype: A read error may explain this, as a much larger clone is one base away. The chain has TRBV7-8 and TRBJ2-1; D is ambiguous. Germline CDR1 SGHVS, CDR2 FQNEAQ. The V end was cut by 1 base, the J end by 8 bases, with 12 bases between. The CDR3 consists of 14 residues. CDR3 residues: CASSLEPGWYEQFF. Written as DNA, the CDR3 is TGTGCCAGCAGCTTAGAGCCGGGCTGGTATGAGCAGTTCTTC.

The gene calls are TRBV6-1 and TRBJ2-2, with no clear D. The CDR3 consists of 16 residues. The V gene lost 4 bases and the J gene lost 0 bases, with 12 bases spanning the gap. Germline V gene sequence: CDR1 MNHNS, CDR2 SASEGT. The CDR3 nucleotides are TGTGCCAGCAGTGCCGGTTGGGCCGCGAACACCGGGGAGCTGTTTTTT. Amino acids: CASSAGWAANTGELFF.

There are a few counts of this clonotype. This chain links TRBV11-2 with TRBJ1-1; TRBD1 might be the D (5 bases). Trimming stripped 5 bases from V and 3 bases from J, with 10 bases between. CDR3 length equals 13 residues. Germline V CDR1 and CDR2: SGHAT, FQNNGV. CDR3 bases: TGTGCCAGCAGCGCAACCAGGGACACTGAAGCTTTCTTT. This codes for CASSATRDTEAFF.

This clonotype was seen ten or more times. The chain uses TRBV7-2 and TRBJ2-5; 7 bases map to TRBD2. Germline loops: CDR1 SGHTA, CDR2 FQGNSA. The CDR3 totals 16 residues. V trimming: 2 bases; J trimming: 4 bases; junction bases outside the gene matches: 10. In nucleotides, the CDR3 is TGTGCCAGCAGCTTACAGGCCCGCGGGAGTGGAGAGACCCAGTACTTC. It codes for CASSLQARGSGETQYF.

This clonotype was counted many times. The V call is TRBV7-2, the J call TRBJ2-7; 7 nucleotides line up with TRBD1. J gave up 1 base and V 4 bases, and 4 bases lay outside the gene matches. Per germline, CDR1 SGHTA and CDR2 FQGNSA. The CDR3 is 14 amino acids. The CDR3, as DNA: TGTGCCAGCAGCTCGGGCAGGGGGTCCTACGAGCAGTACTTC. It translates to CASSSGRGSYEQYF.

The chain couples TRBV20-1 to TRBJ2-2; perhaps TRBD2 as D (6 bases). V dropped 1 base and J dropped 4 bases, with 19 bases sitting between them. CDR1 and CDR2 (germline): DFQATT, SNEGSKA (reference sequence). This CDR3 has 17 residues. The CDR3 region has the DNA TGCAGTGCTAGAGTTGAGGCTAGCGTGCTTGGCACCGGGGAGCTGTTTTTT. Translating it yields CSARVEASVLGTGELFF.

This clonotype was found many times. The chain recombines TRBV7-8 with TRBJ2-5, with no clear D. The V gene lost 0 bases and the J gene lost 5 bases, with 7 bases spanning the gap. The CDR3 covers 13 residues. Germline V gene lookup returns CDR1 SGHVS and CDR2 FQNEAQ. DNA for the CDR3: TGTGCCAGCAGCTTAGCAATTATGGAGACCCAGTACTTC. Translation: CASSLAIMETQYF.